Presented here are 26 T cell receptor beta chains from one specimen sequenced in a study of blood T cell repertoires in COVID-19 (dated by TCRdb to the early 2020s). The library was produced with the immunoSEQ multiplex PCR assay. TCRdb's version of the immuneACCESS table is confined to in-frame rearrangements and falls short of the full clone set. An unresolved V gene accounts for under half of the shortfall where checked; the remainder is of unknown origin. The table for this sample lists about 270,000 clones; 85% of them were counted only once. In total, the top ten clones hold about an eighth of the sample. Sequenced sample: peripheral blood. The receptors here all came from a human donor in a cohort sampled during active COVID-19.

The chain recombines TRBV7-6 with TRBJ2-5, with 7 bases lining up with TRBD2. Germline CDR1 SGHVS, CDR2 FNYEAQ. The CDR3 is made up of 15 amino acids. J gave up 0 bases and V 5 bases, and 6 bases lay outside the gene matches. The CDR3 coding sequence is TGTGCCAGCAGCAACCCCGGGACTAACCAAGAGACCCAGTACTTC. It is translated as CASSNPGTNQETQYF. Using reference TRBV7-6 and TRBJ2-5 for the parts outside the CDR3, the full variable domain is GAGVSQSPRYKVTKRGQDVALRCDPISGHVSLYWYRQALGQGPEFLTYFNYEAQQDKSGLPNDRFSAERPEGSISTLTIQRTEQRDSAMYRCASSNPGTNQETQYFGPGTRLLVL.

This chain uses TRBV7-9 with TRBJ2-7; 11 positions agree with TRBD1. Germline CDR1 is SEHNR and CDR2 is FQNEAQ (reference sequence). CDR3 length: 15 amino acids. V was pared by 1 base and J by 6 bases, with 5 bases of the junction left unmatched. CDR3 nucleotides: TGTGCCAGCAGCTTAGTAGAGGGGACAGGGGGCGAGCAGTACTTC. Translated: CASSLVEGTGGEQYF.

V usage is TRBV9 and J usage is TRBJ2-1; TRBD1 is a possible D gene (6 bases). The V and J ends lost 3 bases and 10 bases respectively, with 8 bases between them. The V gene's germline CDR1 is SGDLS and CDR2 YYNGEE. The CDR3 covers 11 residues. The CDR3 protein is CASSAGQEQFF. DNA for the CDR3: TGTGCCAGCAGCGCGGGACAAGAGCAGTTCTTC.

V is TRBV11-3 and J is TRBJ2-1; D is perhaps TRBD1 (5 bases). Deletions cut 2 bases from V and 2 bases from J, with 10 bases between. The CDR3 has 15 amino acids. Per the germline V gene, CDR1 is SGHNT and CDR2 is YENEEA. In DNA form, the CDR3 reads TGTGCCAGCAGCTTAAGACAGTCCCCCTACAATGAGCAGTTCTTC. It encodes CASSLRQSPYNEQFF.

The chain combines TRBV19 with TRBJ1-1; 7 nucleotides agree with TRBD1. Germline trimming cut 7 bases from V and 6 bases from J; bases unmatched to any gene: 11. CDR1 and CDR2 from the germline V gene are LNHDA and SQIVND (reference sequence). The CDR3 is 14 residues long. In DNA form, the CDR3 reads TGTGCCAGTACCGTGGACAGGACGGGCGCTGAAGCTTTCTTT. Translating it yields CASTVDRTGAEAFF.

This chain links TRBV11-2 with TRBJ2-5; 10 bases agree with TRBD2. In germline, CDR1 is SGHAT, CDR2 FQNNGV. The CDR3 runs 15 residues. The V and J ends lost 5 bases and 5 bases, in that order; junction bases with no gene match: 8. The CDR3 DNA reads as TGTGCCAGCAGCCGTCATGAAGCGGGAGGGGAGACCCAGTACTTC. Protein sequence: CASSRHEAGGETQYF.

J is TRBJ2-7 and V is TRBV18; no firm D call. The V end was cut by 3 bases, the J end by 2 bases, with 14 bases between. This CDR3 spans 15 amino acids. The germline CDR1 and CDR2 sequences are KGHSH and LQKENI. CDR3 residues: CASSPSLSEAYEQYF. In DNA form, the CDR3 reads TGTGCCAGCTCACCTAGTCTGAGCGAGGCCTACGAGCAGTACTTC.

This rearrangement joins TRBV28 to TRBJ2-2; D is undetermined. Germline CDR1 MDHEN, CDR2 SYDVKM. This CDR3 has 14 residues. V was pared by 2 bases and J by 6 bases, with 10 bases between. The CDR3 nucleotides read TGTGCCAGCAGTTTAACCCAGATACCCGGGGAGCTGTTTTTT. It specifies CASSLTQIPGELFF. Based on the CDR3 plus reference TRBV28 and TRBJ2-2, the full variable domain is DVKVTQSSRYLVKRTGEKVFLECVQDMDHENMFWYRQDPGLGLRLIYFSYDVKMKEKGDIPEGYSVSREKKERFSLILESASTNQTSMYLCASSLTQIPGELFFGEGSRLTVL.

The gene calls are TRBV18 and TRBJ2-7; TRBD1 matches 7 bases. V lost 3 bases, J lost 2 bases, and 7 bases stayed unmatched. The length of the CDR3 is 15 residues. Germline V gene data show CDR1 as KGHSH and CDR2 as LQKENI. The CDR3 loop reads CASSPDRARAYEQYF. The CDR3 DNA sequence: TGTGCCAGCTCACCTGACAGGGCAAGGGCCTACGAGCAGTACTTC.

This clone has a handful of counts. V gene TRBV15 combines with J gene TRBJ2-5, with 8 nucleotides matching TRBD2. From germline, CDR1 is LNHNV and CDR2 YYDKDF (reference sequence). With V trimmed by 4 bases and J by 5 bases, 6 bases remained unmatched. The CDR3 has 14 amino acids. CDR3 sequence (DNA): TGTGCCACCAGCACCAGCGGGAGTTCCGAGACCCAGTACTTC. As protein: CATSTSGSSETQYF.

This clone was recorded only once. V usage is TRBV7-2 and J usage is TRBJ2-3; the D gene is possibly TRBD1 (6 bases). Trimming left V 5 bases short and J 2 bases short, with 11 bases between. CDR1 is SGHTA and CDR2 is FQGNSA in the germline V gene. The CDR3 runs to 14 residues. CDR3 nucleotide sequence: TGTGCCAGCAGCCCGGACAGACACACAGATACGCAGTATTTT. This translates into CASSPDRHTDTQYF.

The chain joins TRBV19 to TRBJ2-5; D is perhaps TRBD2 (7 bases). CDR1 and CDR2 (germline): LNHDA, SQIVND (reference sequence). The CDR3 spans 15 residues. Trimming shortened V by 10 bases and J by 1 base, and 19 bases separated the two germline ends. CDR3 amino acids: CATRRSGGPQETQYF. In DNA form, the CDR3 reads TGTGCCACCCGACGGTCGGGGGGCCCCCAAGAGACCCAGTACTTC.

This clone was found a few times. The chain combines TRBV19 with TRBJ1-2; D unresolved. The germline gives CDR1 LNHDA, CDR2 SQIVND (reference sequence). This CDR3 has 15 amino acids. V dropped 6 bases and J dropped 5 bases, with 19 bases sitting between them. This CDR3 reads CASSSRTRASYGYTF. The CDR3 region has the DNA TGTGCCAGTAGCAGCCGCACGCGGGCGAGTTATGGCTACACCTTC.

The chain recombines TRBV7-9 with TRBJ1-6; D is unclear. Germline V lookup: CDR1 SEHNR, CDR2 FQNEAQ (reference sequence). The V gene lost 5 bases and the J gene lost 10 bases, with 15 bases spanning the gap. The length of the CDR3 is 14 residues. DNA for the CDR3: TGTGCCAGCAGCACGACCCTGGGCGAGTCACCCCTCCACTTT. It specifies CASSTTLGESPLHF.

The chain combines TRBV6-5 with TRBJ1-1; unclear D gene. Trimming stripped 3 bases from V and 6 bases from J, with 14 bases between. Germline values: CDR1 MNHEY, CDR2 SVGAGI. The CDR3 length is 14 residues. The CDR3 nucleotides are TGTGCCAGCAGTTATATCTCGGTAACCTCTGAAGCTTTCTTT. Its translation is CASSYISVTSEAFF.

V and J are TRBV5-1 and TRBJ2-6; a weak D match, TRBD1 (5 bases). The V gene lost 0 bases and the J gene lost 3 bases, with 10 bases spanning the gap. This CDR3 has 16 amino acids. Looked up from germline, CDR1 is SGHRS and CDR2 is YFSETQ. Here the CDR3 reads CASSLGVTGGANVLTF. The CDR3 DNA reads as TGCGCCAGCAGCTTGGGGGTTACAGGTGGGGCCAACGTCCTGACTTTC. The full variable domain, rest sourced from reference TRBV5-1 and TRBJ2-6, is KAGVTQTPRYLIKTRGQQVTLSCSPISGHRSVSWYQQTPGQGLQFLFEYFSETQRNKGNFPGRFSGRQFSNSRSEMNVSTLELGDSALYLCASSLGVTGGANVLTFGAGSRLTVL.

J is TRBJ2-1 and V is TRBV5-4, with 8 bases matching TRBD2. Germline V CDR1 and CDR2: SGHNT, YYREEE (reference sequence). Trimming at V came to 4 bases and at J to 3 bases, leaving 9 bases not matched to a gene. The CDR3 runs to 16 residues. The CDR3 reads CASSPEGAGVYNEQFF. DNA for the CDR3: TGTGCCAGCAGCCCCGAGGGAGCGGGGGTCTACAATGAGCAGTTCTTC.

Only a few counts were recorded for this clone. The chain links TRBV28 to TRBJ1-1; D is ambiguous. Looked up from germline, CDR1 is MDHEN and CDR2 is SYDVKM. V lost 7 bases to trimming and J lost 0 bases, with 12 bases between them. CDR3 length: 14 residues. The CDR3 DNA reads as TGTGCCAGCACGTTTAATACAGTGAACACTGAAGCTTTCTTT. It encodes CASTFNTVNTEAFF.

The V gene is TRBV2, the J gene TRBJ2-3; D is unclear. V was cut by 8 bases and J by 2 bases, with 8 bases left in between. Germline CDR1 and CDR2: SNHLY and FYNNEI. The CDR3 runs to 12 residues. The CDR3 DNA is TGTGCCAGCGCCGACAACACAGATACGCAGTATTTT. Translating gives CASADNTDTQYF.

The chain recombines TRBV25-1 with TRBJ1-4, with D maybe TRBD1 (5 bases). This CDR3 region has 15 residues. Per the germline V gene, CDR1 is MGHDK and CDR2 is SYGVNS. The ends were cut back, 3 bases at V and 10 bases at J, with 18 bases in the middle. DNA of the CDR3: TGTGCCAGCAGTGACCCCGGGCTATCTAGGGGAAAACTGTTTTTT. Encoded protein: CASSDPGLSRGKLFF. Complete variable domain (other parts from reference TRBV25-1 and TRBJ1-4): EADIYQTPRYLVIGTGKKITLECSQTMGHDKMYWYQQDPGMELHLIHYSYGVNSTEKGDLSSESTVSRIRTEHFPLTLESARPSHTSQYLCASSDPGLSRGKLFFGSGTQLSVL.

The genes are TRBV7-2 and TRBJ2-2; 7 bases fit TRBD1. From germline, CDR1 is SGHTA and CDR2 FQGNSA. The CDR3 covers 16 residues. V trimming: 0 bases; J trimming: 5 bases; junction bases outside the gene matches: 6. The CDR3 sequence is CASSLAGGAATGELFF. The DNA for the CDR3 is TGTGCCAGCAGCTTAGCAGGGGGCGCCGCGACCGGGGAGCTGTTTTTT.

The V call is TRBV28, the J call TRBJ2-1; 13 bases are a match to TRBD2. The CDR3 is 15 residues long. V lost 3 bases, J lost 9 bases, and 5 bases stayed unmatched. CDR1 is MDHEN and CDR2 is SYDVKM in the germline V gene. In DNA, the CDR3 is TGTGCCAGCAGTTTCTGGACTAGCGGGAGTAGTGAGCAGTTCTTC. This translates into CASSFWTSGSSEQFF.

V and J are TRBV27 and TRBJ2-3; 12 positions agree with TRBD2. The CDR3 consists of 17 residues. The J segment lost 4 bases and the V segment lost 0 bases, leaving 5 bases of the junction unmatched. Germline V gene data show CDR1 as MNHEY and CDR2 as SMNVEV (reference sequence). The CDR3 sequence: CASSLSRLAGGADTQYF. The CDR3 region has the DNA TGTGCCAGCAGTTTATCGAGGCTAGCGGGAGGGGCAGATACGCAGTATTTT.

The chain recombines TRBV3-1 (or the pseudogene TRBV3-2) with TRBJ1-1; no reliable D call. The CDR3 spans 15 residues. Trimming removed 2 bases at V and 0 bases at J, with 10 bases between. The germline CDR1 and CDR2 sequences are LGHDT and YNNKEL (reference sequence). The DNA for the CDR3 is TGTGCCAGCAGCCAACGCCGAGGCATGAACACTGAAGCTTTCTTT. It translates to CASSQRRGMNTEAFF.

The J gene is TRBJ1-2, the V gene TRBV27, with D hard to call. The CDR3 is 13 residues long. V was clipped by 2 bases and J by 4 bases, with 8 bases between them. Germline V gene sequence: CDR1 MNHEY, CDR2 SMNVEV (reference sequence). For the CDR3, the DNA is TGTGCCAGCAGTTTAGAGGGAGGCTATGGCTACACCTTC. Translated, it gives CASSLEGGYGYTF.

V and J are TRBV18 and TRBJ2-5; 9 positions match TRBD2. V lost 3 bases to trimming and J lost 7 bases; unmatched junction nucleotides: 9. CDR1 KGHSH and CDR2 LQKENI come from the germline V gene. This CDR3 comprises 15 residues. The DNA for the CDR3 is TGTGCCAGCTCACCGGGCGGGAGGGCTACGAGGACCCAGTACTTC. Translation: CASSPGGRATRTQYF.